The 32 T cell receptor beta chains listed next were all sequenced from one sample in a study of T cell responses to AZD1222 COVID-19 vaccine. Some clones are missing from TCRdb's copy, which holds only in-frame ones; the method was immunoSEQ multiplex PCR. The sample has 200,000 to 300,000 clones; more than 80% are singletons. The sequencing used peripheral blood, collected on day 0 of AZD1222 vaccination. These receptors originate from an adult in good health.

This sequence joins TRBV5-3 and TRBJ2-7; D not resolved. TRBV5-3 carries the ORF label, with uncertain function. V lost 4 bases and J 6 bases, leaving 17 bases between the germline ends. The CDR3 has 14 amino acids. The CDR3 nucleotides are TGTGCCAGAAGCCCAGAAGAGGACCCCCGCGAGCAGTACTTC. This gives the protein CARSPEEDPREQYF.

The CDR3 sequence is CASSLDYRGNQPQHF. CDR3 DNA sequence: TGTGCCAGCAGCTTGGATTACAGGGGGAATCAGCCCCAGCATTTT. The chain uses TRBV11-2 and TRBJ1-5, with 8 bases matching TRBD1. Germline values: CDR1 SGHAT, CDR2 FQNNGV. V lost 3 bases, J lost 4 bases, and 5 bases stayed unmatched. The length of the CDR3 is 15 residues.

Comments on this clone: The sample contains more than one DNA sequence encoding this CDR3. The chain has TRBV7-9 and TRBJ1-1; D is undetermined. Trimming took 2 bases from V and 2 from J, leaving 9 bases between them. Germline V gene sequence: CDR1 SEHNR, CDR2 FQNEAQ (reference sequence). This CDR3 has 14 residues. For the CDR3, the DNA is TGTGCCAGCAGCTTAATGGTCACTAACACTGAAGCTTTCTTT. This sequence encodes CASSLMVTNTEAFF.

The rearrangement joins TRBV6-1 to TRBJ2-1; D is possibly TRBD1 or TRBD2 (5 bases each). The V gene lost 4 bases and the J gene lost 0 bases, with 13 bases spanning the gap. CDR1 is MNHNS, CDR2 SASEGT, per germline. The CDR3 consists of 16 residues. This chain's CDR3 is CASSGLKGSSYNEQFF. CDR3 DNA sequence: TGTGCCAGCAGTGGGTTAAAGGGGAGCTCCTACAATGAGCAGTTCTTC.

The J gene is TRBJ2-7, the V gene TRBV9; the match to TRBD2 covers 14 bases. The CDR3 sequence is 14 residues long. Germline V lookup: CDR1 SGDLS, CDR2 YYNGEE. Germline trimming cut 4 bases from V and 6 bases from J; bases unmatched to any gene: 3. This CDR3 reads CASSPGTSGSEQYF. Here the CDR3 DNA reads TGTGCCAGCAGCCCGGGGACTAGCGGGAGCGAGCAGTACTTC.

The chain links TRBV20-1 to TRBJ1-2; possibly TRBD1 for D (6 bases). The V gene lost 3 bases and the J gene lost 8 bases, with 19 bases spanning the gap. CDR1 is DFQATT, CDR2 SNEGSKA, per germline (reference sequence). The CDR3 has 14 amino acids. This chain's CDR3 is CSASGGPLSGGYTF. The CDR3 DNA follows: TGCAGTGCTAGTGGGGGGCCCCTATCGGGCGGCTACACCTTC.

The chain has TRBV6-5 and TRBJ2-7, with TRBD1 matching 11 bases. This CDR3 has 15 residues. Germline loops: CDR1 MNHEY, CDR2 SVGAGI. Unmatched junction bases numbered 6, after V lost 6 bases and J lost 2 bases. CDR3 residues: CASRGTGGFAYEQYF. The DNA for the CDR3 is TGTGCCAGCAGGGGGACAGGGGGTTTTGCCTACGAGCAGTACTTC.

The V call is TRBV27, the J call TRBJ1-5; a weak D match, TRBD1 (5 bases). Deletions cut 8 bases from V and 6 bases from J, with 11 bases between. CDR1 MNHEY and CDR2 SMNVEV come from the germline V gene (reference sequence). The CDR3 totals 12 residues. In nucleotides, the CDR3 is TGTGCCAGCGGGACGGAGGGTCAGCCCCAGCATTTT. Translating it yields CASGTEGQPQHF.

A few counts support this clone. The V gene is TRBV19, the J gene TRBJ1-5; TRBD1 matches at 10 bases. The germline V gene encodes CDR1 LNHDA and CDR2 SQIVND (reference sequence). V lost 5 bases to trimming and J lost 4 bases; unmatched junction nucleotides: 5. The CDR3 has 15 residues. DNA of the CDR3: TGTGCCAGTAGTGGGGGACAGGGGCAGAATCAGCCCCAGCATTTT. This translates into CASSGGQGQNQPQHF.

The genes are TRBV7-8 and TRBJ1-4; D is ambiguous. Deletions cut 5 bases from V and 0 bases from J, with 7 bases between. The CDR3 consists of 14 residues. CDR1 SGHVS and CDR2 FQNEAQ come from the germline V gene. In DNA form, the CDR3 reads TGTGCCAGCAGCAACTTTGCAACTAATGAAAAACTGTTTTTT. This gives the protein CASSNFATNEKLFF.

V gene TRBV5-4 combines with J gene TRBJ1-3; D is unresolved. The CDR3 sequence is 17 residues long. The germline V gene encodes CDR1 SGHNT and CDR2 YYREEE (reference sequence). Deletions cut 4 bases from V and 3 bases from J, with 20 bases between. This chain's CDR3 is CASSPGGSGVGGNTIYF. The CDR3 coding sequence is TGTGCCAGCAGCCCAGGCGGATCCGGCGTCGGTGGAAACACCATATATTTT. The whole variable domain, remainder taken from reference TRBV5-4 and TRBJ1-3, is ETGVTQSPTHLIKTRGQQVTLRCSSQSGHNTVSWYQQALGQGPQFIFQYYREEENGRGNFPPRFSGLQFPNYSSELNVNALELDDSALYLCASSPGGSGVGGNTIYFGEGSWLTVV.

The V gene is TRBV4-1, the J gene TRBJ2-3; 8 bases are shared with TRBD2. V was pared by 0 bases and J by 8 bases, with 1 base of the junction left unmatched. CDR3 size: 13 residues. In germline, CDR1 is MGHRA, CDR2 YSYEKL. The CDR3 spells CASSQDAGGTQYF. The CDR3 nucleotides read TGCGCCAGCAGCCAAGATGCGGGAGGTACGCAGTATTTT.

This chain connects TRBV11-2 to TRBJ1-4; no reliable D call. Germline-derived CDR1 and CDR2 are SGHAT and FQNNGV. V was pared by 5 bases and J by 6 bases, with 13 bases between. The CDR3 has 14 residues. The CDR3 DNA reads as TGTGCCAGCAGCCCTCGGCCAGGTTATGAAAAACTGTTTTTT. Its protein product is CASSPRPGYEKLFF.

This clone was picked up a small number of times. J is TRBJ1-1 and V is TRBV4-1; no reliable D call. Germline assignment: CDR1 MGHRA and CDR2 YSYEKL. The CDR3 is 13 residues long. Deletions cut 1 base from V and 6 bases from J, with 9 bases between. The CDR3 region has the DNA TGCGCCAGCAGCCAAGCCAGTATCTCTGAAGCTTTCTTT. It codes for CASSQASISEAFF.

V is TRBV15 and J is TRBJ2-7; D remains ambiguous. This CDR3 region has 10 residues. Germline V CDR1 and CDR2: LNHNV, YYDKDF (reference sequence). The germline V and J ends were trimmed by 5 bases and 6 bases, with 5 bases remaining between them. The CDR3 protein is CATSPSEQYF. In nucleotides, the CDR3 is TGTGCCACCAGCCCTTCCGAGCAGTACTTC.

The V call is TRBV6-4, the J call TRBJ2-2, with D possibly being TRBD1 or TRBD2 (5 bases each). V dropped 8 bases and J dropped 10 bases, with 17 bases sitting between them. There are 13 residues in the CDR3. Germline V gene data show CDR1 as MRHNA and CDR2 as SNTAGT. The CDR3 sequence is CASGTPGLTELFF. In DNA, the CDR3 is TGTGCCAGCGGGACCCCAGGGTTAACGGAGCTGTTTTTT.

The chain recombines TRBV7-2 with TRBJ2-7, with D perhaps matching TRBD2 (5 bases). This CDR3 has 15 residues. The V and J ends lost 1 base and 0 bases respectively, with 10 bases between them. From germline, CDR1 is SGHTA and CDR2 FQGNSA. The CDR3 reads CASSLVSESSYEQYF. CDR3 sequence (DNA): TGTGCCAGCAGCTTAGTTAGCGAAAGCTCCTACGAGCAGTACTTC.

This chain uses TRBV2 with TRBJ1-3; D gene uncertain. Per germline, CDR1 SNHLY and CDR2 FYNNEI. V lost 3 bases to trimming and J lost 0 bases, with 9 bases between them. This CDR3 has 15 residues. As DNA, the CDR3 is TGTGCCAGCAGTGAGGCTTTGAGCTCTGGAAACACCATATATTTT. Encoded protein: CASSEALSSGNTIYF.

The rearrangement uses TRBV5-1 and TRBJ1-1, with 7 bases matching TRBD1. V was pared by 2 bases and J by 7 bases, with 2 bases of the junction left unmatched. In germline, CDR1 is SGHRS, CDR2 YFSETQ. The CDR3 is 12 amino acids. CDR3 region: CASSLQGREAFF. The CDR3 DNA follows: TGCGCCAGCAGCTTACAGGGGCGTGAAGCTTTCTTT.

Written as DNA, the CDR3 is TGTGCCAGCAGTGCCCAGGGGAGGCTAACTGAAGCTTTCTTT. It codes for CASSAQGRLTEAFF. The chain employs TRBV2 and TRBJ1-1; a possible D gene is TRBD1 (6 bases). Germline loops: CDR1 SNHLY, CDR2 FYNNEI. The CDR3 covers 14 residues. With 4 bases removed from V and 5 bases from J, the gap between germline ends came to 14 bases. Supplemented by reference TRBV2 and TRBJ1-1, the full variable domain reads EPEVTQTPSHQVTQMGQEVILRCVPISNHLYFYWYRQILGQKVEFLVSFYNNEISEKSEIFDDQFSVERPDGSNFTLKIRSTKLEDSAMYFCASSAQGRLTEAFFGQGTRLTVV.

The rearrangement uses TRBV6-6 and TRBJ1-6; 9 bases are shared with TRBD1. The length of the CDR3 is 20 residues. CDR1 and CDR2 (germline): MNHNY, SVGAGI (reference sequence). Trimming removed 6 bases from V and 9 bases from J; junction bases left unmatched: 24. CDR3 loop: CASSLPGTGKPFGGGSPLHF. The CDR3 DNA is TGTGCCAGCAGCCTCCCCGGGACAGGGAAACCTTTCGGGGGGGGTTCACCCCTCCACTTT.

The gene calls are TRBV6-1 and TRBJ1-2; D is unresolved. The V gene lost 1 base and the J gene lost 3 bases, with 12 bases spanning the gap. CDR1 MNHNS and CDR2 SASEGT come from the germline V gene. The CDR3 is 15 amino acids. CDR3 DNA: TGTGCCAGCAGTGAAGGGACGGCCCCTTACTATGGCTACACCTTC. Protein: CASSEGTAPYYGYTF.

The chain is built from TRBV6-5 and TRBJ1-5, with D uncertain. Germline CDR1 is MNHEY and CDR2 is SVGAGI. The length of the CDR3 is 14 residues. With 0 bases removed from V and 4 bases from J, the gap between germline ends came to 7 bases. CDR3 nucleotide sequence: TGTGCCAGCAGTTACTCAAGGGTGAATCAGCCCCAGCATTTT. This codes for CASSYSRVNQPQHF.

The DNA of the CDR3 is TGTGCCAGCAGTTTATCTGGGATTACCTACGAGCAGTACTTC. This codes for CASSLSGITYEQYF. V usage is TRBV28 and J usage is TRBJ2-7, with unresolved D. The germline V gene encodes CDR1 MDHEN and CDR2 SYDVKM. The CDR3 spans 14 residues. V was clipped by 1 base and J by 2 bases, with 9 bases between them.

The chain is built from TRBV19 and TRBJ2-7, with TRBD2 identical over 9 bases. The V gene's germline CDR1 is LNHDA and CDR2 SQIVND (reference sequence). The CDR3 covers 16 residues. V lost 1 base to trimming and J lost 2 bases; unmatched junction nucleotides: 6. CDR3 region: CASSIAASGAAYEQYF. The CDR3 DNA reads as TGTGCCAGTAGTATAGCGGCTAGCGGGGCCGCCTACGAGCAGTACTTC.

This sequence joins TRBV27 and TRBJ1-6; D uncertain. The CDR3 is 15 residues long. Trimming shortened V by 0 bases and J by 6 bases, and 9 bases separated the two germline ends. CDR1 is MNHEY, CDR2 SMNVEV, per germline (reference sequence). CDR3 bases: TGTGCCAGCAGTTTATCATCGGGGAGTAATTCACCCCTCCACTTT. It encodes CASSLSSGSNSPLHF.

J is TRBJ1-5 and V is TRBV3-1 (or the pseudogene TRBV3-2); D call uncertain. CDR1 LGHDT and CDR2 YNNKEL come from the germline V gene (reference sequence). CDR3 length equals 16 residues. Trimming stripped 0 bases from V and 4 bases from J, with 13 bases between. CDR3 DNA sequence: TGTGCCAGCAGCCAAGATCTTTTGGGAGGGAATCAGCCCCAGCATTTT. The encoded protein is CASSQDLLGGNQPQHF.

V gene TRBV5-6 combines with J gene TRBJ2-1, with 8 bases identical to TRBD1. This CDR3 comprises 16 residues. The trim removed 4 bases at V and 4 bases at J, leaving 10 bases unmatched. Germline V gene lookup returns CDR1 SGHDT and CDR2 YYEEEE. The CDR3 DNA reads as TGTGCCAGCAGCCCCCCCTCGACAGGGGATTACAATGAGCAGTTCTTC. It yields the protein CASSPPSTGDYNEQFF.

Only one count was recorded for this clone. CDR3 region: CSVSPHGATNEKLFF. Written as DNA, the CDR3 is TGCAGCGTTTCTCCCCACGGTGCAACTAATGAAAAACTGTTTTTT. The chain employs TRBV29-1 and TRBJ1-4; D remains ambiguous. Germline V CDR1 and CDR2: SQVTM, ANQGSEA. This CDR3 spans 15 amino acids. V was clipped by 5 bases and J by 0 bases, with 13 bases between them.

This sequence joins TRBV6-5 and TRBJ1-3, with no clear D. CDR1 MNHEY and CDR2 SVGAGI come from the germline V gene. Trimming took 10 bases from V and 0 from J, leaving 10 bases between them. The CDR3 length is 13 residues. The CDR3 nucleotides read TGTGCCACCCAATTTTACTCTGGAAACACCATATATTTT. Its translation: CATQFYSGNTIYF.

This clone was counted once. This chain connects TRBV7-9 to TRBJ2-7, with 8 bases aligning to TRBD1. V gave up 6 bases and J gave up 1 base; unmatched junction bases: 5. Germline V gene data show CDR1 as SEHNR and CDR2 as FQNEAQ (reference sequence). The CDR3 spans 14 residues. The CDR3 region has the DNA TGTGCCAGCAGTTCAGGGGGCGCGTCCTACGAGCAGTACTTC. Its protein is CASSSGGASYEQYF.

This clone was observed a few times. J is TRBJ1-4 and V is TRBV12-3 or TRBV12-4; unclear D gene. The CDR3 extends over 13 amino acids. The ends were cut back, 8 bases at V and 4 bases at J, with 11 bases in the middle. CDR3 amino acids: CASGRSDNEKLFF. The CDR3 DNA follows: TGTGCCAGCGGACGTAGCGATAATGAAAAACTGTTTTTT.